The 7 T cell receptor beta chains reported below all come from one sample, sequenced in a study of blood T cell repertoires in COVID-19. Method: immunoSEQ multiplex PCR; TCRdb's copy keeps in-frame clones and lacks some. This repertoire shows about 34,000 clones, 75% found once; its top ten account for roughly 14%. Sequenced material: peripheral blood. Receptor source: an elderly man with active or convalescent COVID-19.

The CDR3 DNA sequence: TGCGCCAGCAGCCAACTATTGAGGGGGCGCGTCGTTTCTATAAATTCACCCCTCCACTTT. Protein product: CASSQLLRGRVVSINSPLHF. This chain uses TRBV4-1 with TRBJ1-6; 7 bases fit TRBD1. Germline values: CDR1 MGHRA, CDR2 YSYEKL. CDR3 length: 20 residues. The junction had 20 bases not matched to a gene; V was cut back by 2 bases and J by 7 bases.

This chain links TRBV4-2 with TRBJ2-1; D is possibly TRBD2 (6 bases). The CDR3 has 17 amino acids. Germline V gene lookup returns CDR1 LGHNA and CDR2 YNFKEQ. V lost 0 bases, J lost 3 bases, and 15 bases lay in between. CDR3 protein: CASSQEIADYGYNEQFF. CDR3 DNA sequence: TGTGCCAGCAGCCAAGAAATTGCGGACTATGGCTACAATGAGCAGTTCTTC.

The chain joins TRBV29-1 to TRBJ2-7; 10 nucleotides agree with TRBD2. CDR1 and CDR2 from the germline V gene are SQVTM and ANQGSEA. The CDR3 length is 17 residues. V was clipped by 6 bases and J by 5 bases; unmatched bases: 19. DNA of the CDR3: TGCAGCGTCGGCGGGACAGACATAACTAGCGGGAAGCACGAGCAGTACTTC. It encodes CSVGGTDITSGKHEQYF.

The chain recombines TRBV3-1 (or the pseudogene TRBV3-2) with TRBJ2-3; TRBD2 matches at 9 bases. The V and J ends lost 4 bases and 2 bases, in that order; junction bases with no gene match: 4. This CDR3 contains 15 residues. CDR1 and CDR2 from the germline V gene are LGHDT and YNNKEL (reference sequence). The CDR3: CASSPTSGYTDTQYF. The CDR3 DNA reads as TGTGCCAGCAGCCCCACTAGCGGGTACACAGATACGCAGTATTTT.

This clone showed up just a few times. J is TRBJ2-1 and V is TRBV25-1; 8 bases match TRBD2. Germline CDR1 and CDR2: MGHDK and SYGVNS. The CDR3 totals 16 residues. The junction had 10 bases not matched to a gene; V was cut back by 6 bases and J by 3 bases. CDR3 residues: CASSLSGAGHYNEQFF. The CDR3, as DNA: TGTGCCAGCAGCCTTAGCGGGGCTGGCCACTACAATGAGCAGTTCTTC.

V usage is TRBV5-1 and J usage is TRBJ2-2; D is possibly TRBD2 (6 bases). The CDR3 sequence is 16 residues long. The germline V and J ends were trimmed by 0 bases and 9 bases, with 18 bases remaining between them. Germline V gene data show CDR1 as SGHRS and CDR2 as YFSETQ. The CDR3 DNA follows: TGCGCCAGCAGCTTGGCCTTGGCGGGGATGATCAGGGAGCTGTTTTTT. It yields the protein CASSLALAGMIRELFF.

The gene calls are TRBV24-1 and TRBJ1-6, with 8 bases aligning to TRBD1. In germline, CDR1 is KGHDR, CDR2 SFDVKD. V shed 6 bases, J shed 4 bases, and the junction held 13 bases outside the gene matches. The CDR3 is 18 amino acids. The CDR3 region has the DNA TGTGCCACCAGTTCGAAACCAGGGGGCTCGGTATATAATTCACCCCTCCACTTT. This translates into CATSSKPGGSVYNSPLHF.